One sample yielded the 3 T cell receptor beta chains listed below, sequenced in a study of blood T cell repertoires in COVID-19. Assay: immunoSEQ multiplex PCR; the TCRdb copy retains only in-frame clones and omits some. This table has about 130,000 clones, approximately 82% appearing once. The sample comprised peripheral blood. The receptors shown here come from a man aged 35-49 years with active or convalescent COVID-19.

The chain has TRBV2 and TRBJ2-3; 8 bases agree with TRBD2. Trimming cost V 5 bases and J 0 bases; bases outside gene matches: 7. The germline V gene encodes CDR1 SNHLY and CDR2 FYNNEI. This CDR3 comprises 16 residues. DNA for the CDR3: TGTGCCAGCAGTCACCGGACTAGCAGTAGCACAGATACGCAGTATTTT. Translated: CASSHRTSSSTDTQYF.

The rearrangement uses TRBV27 and TRBJ2-1, with D hard to call. Germline values: CDR1 MNHEY, CDR2 SMNVEV (reference sequence). V was cut by 3 bases and J by 4 bases, with 7 bases left in between. This CDR3 has 13 amino acids. As DNA, the CDR3 is TGTGCCAGCAGTTTGGGCAGATACAATGAGCAGTTCTTC. Its translation: CASSLGRYNEQFF.

The genes are TRBV7-6 and TRBJ1-1, with D tentatively TRBD1 (6 bases). V lost 3 bases, J lost 4 bases, and 15 bases lay in between. The germline gives CDR1 SGHVS, CDR2 FNYEAQ. The CDR3 sequence is 15 residues long. The CDR3 region has the DNA TGTGCCAGCAGCTTGCAGGGGACACTCGGCACTGAAGCTTTCTTT. Amino acid sequence: CASSLQGTLGTEAFF.